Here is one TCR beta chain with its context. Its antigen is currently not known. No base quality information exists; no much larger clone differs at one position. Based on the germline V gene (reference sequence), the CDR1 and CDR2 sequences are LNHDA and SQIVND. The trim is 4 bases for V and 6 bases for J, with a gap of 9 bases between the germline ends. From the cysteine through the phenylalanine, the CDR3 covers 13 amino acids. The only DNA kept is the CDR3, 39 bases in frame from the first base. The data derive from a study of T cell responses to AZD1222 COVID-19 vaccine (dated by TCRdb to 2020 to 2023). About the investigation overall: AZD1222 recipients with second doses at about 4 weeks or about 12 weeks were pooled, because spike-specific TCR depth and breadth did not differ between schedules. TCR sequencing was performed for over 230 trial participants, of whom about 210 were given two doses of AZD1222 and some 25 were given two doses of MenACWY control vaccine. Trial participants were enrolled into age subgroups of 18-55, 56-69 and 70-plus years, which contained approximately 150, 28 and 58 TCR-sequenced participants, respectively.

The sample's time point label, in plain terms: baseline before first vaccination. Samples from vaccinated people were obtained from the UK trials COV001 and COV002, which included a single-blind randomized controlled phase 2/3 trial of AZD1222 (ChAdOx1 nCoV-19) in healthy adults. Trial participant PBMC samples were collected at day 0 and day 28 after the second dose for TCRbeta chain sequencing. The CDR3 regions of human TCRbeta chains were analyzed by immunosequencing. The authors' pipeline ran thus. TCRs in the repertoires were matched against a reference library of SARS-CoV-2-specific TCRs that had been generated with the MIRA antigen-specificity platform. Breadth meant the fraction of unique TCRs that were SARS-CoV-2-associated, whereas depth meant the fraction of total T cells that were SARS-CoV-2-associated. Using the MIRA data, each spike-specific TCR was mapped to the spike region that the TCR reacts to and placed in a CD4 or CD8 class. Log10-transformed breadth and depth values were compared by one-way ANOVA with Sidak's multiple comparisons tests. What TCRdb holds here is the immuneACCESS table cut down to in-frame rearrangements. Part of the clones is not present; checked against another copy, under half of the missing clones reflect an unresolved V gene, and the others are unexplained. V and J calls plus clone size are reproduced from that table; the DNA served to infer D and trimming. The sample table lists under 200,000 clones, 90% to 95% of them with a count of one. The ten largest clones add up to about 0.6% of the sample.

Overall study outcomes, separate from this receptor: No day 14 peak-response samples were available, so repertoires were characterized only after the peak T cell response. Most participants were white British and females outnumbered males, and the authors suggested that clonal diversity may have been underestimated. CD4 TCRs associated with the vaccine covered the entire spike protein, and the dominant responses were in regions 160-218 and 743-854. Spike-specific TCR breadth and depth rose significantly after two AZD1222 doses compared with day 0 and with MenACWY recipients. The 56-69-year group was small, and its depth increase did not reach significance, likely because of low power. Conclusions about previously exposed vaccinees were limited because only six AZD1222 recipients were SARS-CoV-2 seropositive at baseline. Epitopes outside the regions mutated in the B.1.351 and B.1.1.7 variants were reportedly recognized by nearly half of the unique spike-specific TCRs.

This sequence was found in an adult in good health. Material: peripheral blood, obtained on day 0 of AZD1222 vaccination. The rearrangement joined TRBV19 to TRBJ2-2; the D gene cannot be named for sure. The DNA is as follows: TGTGCCAGTAGTACGACGCTAGCCGGGGAGCTGTTTTTT. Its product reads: CASSTTLAGELFF.